Below are 29 T cell receptor beta chains sequenced from a single sample in a study of T cells in Graves' hyperthyroidism and ophthalmopathy. RNA transcripts yielded amplified TCR beta CDR3 regions. The TCR CDR3 was amplified in a first-round RT-PCR using the HTBI primer set. One entry per CDR3 protein, called by TCRdb with MiXCR from the multiplex PCR reads. This sample has fewer than 400,000 distinct CDR3 sequences, with over 11% found just once. The sample was blood. The receptors were gathered from a man aged 50-60 years with Graves' ophthalmopathy.

The rearrangement joins TRBV5-1 to TRBJ2-7; TRBD1 matches 10 bases. Germline CDR1 reads SGHRS; CDR2 reads YFSETQ. The CDR3 has 16 amino acids. The J segment lost 4 bases and the V segment lost 4 bases, leaving 11 bases of the junction unmatched. The CDR3 DNA follows: TGCGCCAGCAGCCCTCAGGAGGACAGGGGGTTGTACGAGCAGTACTTC. Its protein is CASSPQEDRGLYEQYF.

This clonotype has ten or more counts. This chain uses TRBV14 with TRBJ2-6, with TRBD1 identical over 7 bases. The V and J ends lost 4 bases and 4 bases, in that order; junction bases with no gene match: 4. The CDR3 length is 15 residues. Germline CDR1 reads SGHDN; CDR2 reads FVKESK. CDR3 residues: CASSPTGFGANVLTF. The DNA for the CDR3 is TGTGCCAGCAGCCCGACAGGGTTCGGGGCCAACGTCCTGACTTTC.

This clonotype was seen a few times. A much bigger clone sits one base away, suggesting this may be a read error. This chain joins TRBV7-2 and TRBJ2-7; 12 positions match TRBD1. The CDR3 has 15 residues. Germline V lookup: CDR1 SGHTA, CDR2 FQGNSA. CDR3 sequence reads: CASGLSGQGAIEQYF. CDR3 coding DNA: TGTGCCAGCGGCTTATCGGGACAGGGGGCGATCGAGCAGTACTTC.

This chain links TRBV20-1 with TRBJ2-2, with 11 nucleotides matching TRBD2. Germline lookup yields CDR1 DFQATT and CDR2 SNEGSKA (reference sequence). This CDR3 is 17 amino acids long. The junction had 10 bases not matched to a gene; V was cut back by 0 bases and J by 7 bases. The CDR3 region has the DNA TGCAGTGCTAGAGATCGGCTACTAGCGGGAGCTGTCGGGGAGCTGTTTTTT. Protein sequence: CSARDRLLAGAVGELFF.

This clonotype occurred many times. The chain links TRBV27 to TRBJ2-6, with 9 bases lining up with TRBD2. This CDR3 spans 19 amino acids. Trimming cost V 2 bases and J 0 bases; bases outside gene matches: 8. CDR1 and CDR2 (germline): MNHEY, SMNVEV (reference sequence). The DNA of the CDR3 is TGTGCCAGCAGTTTAAGGTATGGCGGGAGGGCCTCTGGGGCCAACGTCCTGACTTTC. Residues: CASSLRYGGRASGANVLTF.

About this clonotype: Just one base apart from a much larger clone, this may be a read error. The missing conserved phenylalanine or tryptophan at the end of this CDR3 makes a read error likely. The CDR3 is CASRTRDRNQETQYL. CDR3 sequence (DNA): TGTGCCAGCAGGACCCGGGACAGAAACCAAGAGACCCAGTACCTC. The chain joins TRBV2 to TRBJ2-5; TRBD1 agrees at 7 bases. CDR1 SNHLY and CDR2 FYNNEI come from the germline V gene. The CDR3 consists of 15 residues. The J segment lost 0 bases and the V segment lost 6 bases, leaving 7 bases of the junction unmatched.

The table lists this clonotype with many counts. The chain employs TRBV27 and TRBJ1-1; D is unresolved. The V gene's germline CDR1 is MNHEY and CDR2 SMNVEV (reference sequence). The CDR3 is 14 residues long. V lost 3 bases and J lost 4, with 12 bases in between. CDR3 region: CASSFDTAVTEAFF. CDR3 in DNA: TGTGCCAGCAGTTTCGACACTGCCGTCACTGAAGCTTTCTTT.

This clonotype was recorded many times. The chain's CDR3 is CSARDLGGQGGYEQYF. For the CDR3, the DNA is TGCAGTGCTAGAGATCTCGGGGGACAGGGGGGCTACGAGCAGTACTTC. This chain joins TRBV20-1 and TRBJ2-7; TRBD1 agrees at 11 bases. The germline V gene has CDR1 DFQATT and CDR2 SNEGSKA (reference sequence). The ends lost 0 bases at V and 3 bases at J; junction bases unmatched: 7. The CDR3 runs to 16 residues.

This clonotype was seen many times. This chain joins TRBV11-2 and TRBJ2-5, with 10 nucleotides matching TRBD2. V was clipped by 1 base and J by 3 bases; unmatched bases: 5. Germline loops: CDR1 SGHAT, CDR2 FQNNGV. The CDR3 consists of 16 residues. CDR3 sequence (DNA): TGTGCCAGCAGCTTAGTAAAACTAGCGGGAAAAGAGACCCAGTACTTC. Translated, it gives CASSLVKLAGKETQYF.

The V gene is TRBV5-6, the J gene TRBJ2-1, with D uncertain. The CDR3 spans 14 residues. V was clipped by 4 bases and J by 8 bases, with 16 bases between them. Germline CDR1 is SGHDT and CDR2 is YYEEEE. CDR3 nucleotides: TGTGCCAGCAGCCATTGGGCAGATGGGGATGAGCAGTTCTTC. Residues: CASSHWADGDEQFF.

V gene TRBV12-3 or TRBV12-4 combines with J gene TRBJ1-2, with 12 nucleotides matching TRBD1. Unmatched junction bases numbered 6, after V lost 6 bases and J lost 7 bases. This CDR3 region has 14 residues. CDR3 in amino acids: CASSPGQGAAGYTF. As DNA, the CDR3 is TGTGCCAGCAGCCCGGGACAGGGGGCGGCTGGCTACACCTTC.

This clonotype has more than one count but fewer than ten. CDR3 in amino acids: CASSLDTSGSTDTQYF. In DNA form, the CDR3 reads TGTGCCAGCAGCTTGGATACTAGCGGGAGCACAGATACGCAGTATTTT. The chain is built from TRBV5-4 and TRBJ2-3; TRBD2 agrees at 9 bases. Germline CDR1 reads SGHNT; CDR2 reads YYREEE (reference sequence). This CDR3 has 16 residues. J lost 0 bases, V lost 0 bases, and 2 bases had no gene match.

This clonotype was seen ten or more times. The chain employs TRBV2 and TRBJ2-3; TRBD2 is a possible D gene (6 bases). From germline, CDR1 is SNHLY and CDR2 FYNNEI. The CDR3 is 13 amino acids. Trimming removed 10 bases at V and 4 bases at J, with 15 bases between. CDR3 protein: CATKGTVADTQYF. CDR3 bases: TGTGCCACTAAGGGGACTGTTGCAGATACGCAGTATTTT.

This clonotype has only a few counts. This sequence joins TRBV14 and TRBJ2-3; D is undetermined. Deletions cut 1 base from V and 10 bases from J, with 9 bases between. Germline V gives CDR1 SGHDN, CDR2 FVKESK. This CDR3 has 12 residues. This CDR3 reads CASSQGSSAQYF. As DNA, the CDR3 is TGTGCCAGCAGCCAAGGGAGTAGTGCGCAGTATTTT. The full variable domain, completed using reference TRBV14 and TRBJ2-3, is EAGVTQFPSHSVIEKGQTVTLRCDPISGHDNLYWYRRVMGKEIKFLLHFVKESKQDESGMPNNRFLAERTGGTYSTLKVQPAELEDSGVYFCASSQGSSAQYFGPGTRLTVL.

The V gene is TRBV5-1, the J gene TRBJ2-5; D is tentatively TRBD1 or TRBD2 (5 bases each). Germline lookup yields CDR1 SGHRS and CDR2 YFSETQ. The CDR3 loop spans 16 amino acids. V was cut by 0 bases and J by 5 bases, with 17 bases left in between. The CDR3 bases are TGCGCCAGCAGCTTGGAATGGGGGACCAATGGGGAGACCCAGTACTTC. It translates to CASSLEWGTNGETQYF.

This clonotype showed up many times. V is TRBV15 and J is TRBJ1-5; D unclear. Between the trimmed V and J ends, which lost 0 bases and 5 bases, there was a span of 2 bases. The CDR3 is 12 amino acids. Germline lookup yields CDR1 LNHNV and CDR2 YYDKDF (reference sequence). In DNA form, the CDR3 reads TGTGCCACCAGCAGAGAGGATCAGCCCCAGCATTTT. This gives the protein CATSREDQPQHF.

The chain combines TRBV12-3 or TRBV12-4 with TRBJ1-3; a possible D gene is TRBD1 (5 bases). V was pared by 1 base and J by 4 bases, with 5 bases between. The CDR3 has 13 amino acids. For the CDR3, the DNA is TGTGCCAGCAGTTTAGACAGGGGAAACACCATATATTTT. Translated, it gives CASSLDRGNTIYF.

This clonotype occurred a few times. This chain uses TRBV19 with TRBJ1-2; maybe TRBD1 (5 bases). CDR1 is LNHDA, CDR2 SQIVND, per germline (reference sequence). The CDR3 sequence is 15 residues long. V lost 3 bases and J lost 4, with 15 bases in between. The CDR3 is CASSMDTTTAYGYTF. The CDR3 coding sequence is TGTGCCAGTAGTATGGATACCACGACAGCCTATGGCTACACCTTC. The full variable domain, rest sourced from reference TRBV19 and TRBJ1-2, is DGGITQSPKYLFRKEGQNVTLSCEQNLNHDAMYWYRQDPGQGLRLIYYSQIVNDFQKGDIAEGYSVSREKKESFPLTVTSAQKNPTAFYLCASSMDTTTAYGYTFGSGTRLTVV.

This clonotype was detected a few times. This sequence may be a read error, since a much larger clone differs from it by one base. The chain links TRBV2 to TRBJ2-1; 11 bases match TRBD1. The CDR3 consists of 15 residues. CDR1 and CDR2 (germline): SNHLY, FYNNEI. The J segment lost 3 bases and the V segment lost 7 bases, leaving 5 bases of the junction unmatched. The CDR3 bases are TGTGCCAGCAAAAGGACAGGGGGCGTCTACAATGAGCAGTTCTTC. Amino acids: CASKRTGGVYNEQFF. Looking up the rest from reference TRBV2 and TRBJ2-1 gives the full variable domain: EPEVTQTPSHQVTQMGQEVILRCVPISNHLYFYWYRQILGQKVEFLVSFYNNEISEKSEIFDDQFSVERPDGSNFTLKIRSTKLEDSAMYFCASKRTGGVYNEQFFGPGTRLTVL.

This clonotype was recorded at least ten times. The J gene is TRBJ2-5, the V gene TRBV7-9, with 7 positions matching TRBD2. Germline V gene sequence: CDR1 SEHNR, CDR2 FQNEAQ (reference sequence). The CDR3 length is 15 residues. J gave up 4 bases and V 5 bases, and 10 bases lay outside the gene matches. The CDR3 protein is CASSPFGGSGETQYF. Here the CDR3 DNA reads TGTGCCAGCAGCCCATTCGGCGGGAGCGGAGAGACCCAGTACTTC.

Concerning this clonotype: Since a much larger clone is just one base distant, this may be a read error. The J gene is TRBJ2-7, the V gene TRBV12-3 or TRBV12-4, with unresolved D. TRBJ2-1 explains the end of the DNA better; the J call may be wrong. The CDR3 totals 14 residues. The CDR3 spells CASSGNPSGYEQFF. In DNA, the CDR3 is TGTGCCAGCAGTGGGAATCCTTCCGGCTACGAGCAGTTCTTC.

This clonotype was found a few times. The chain employs TRBV6-1 and TRBJ2-7; D might be TRBD1 or TRBD2, each matching 5 bases. This CDR3 is built from 15 residues. Between the trimmed V and J ends, which lost 3 bases and 2 bases, there was a span of 14 bases. Germline CDR1 is MNHNS and CDR2 is SASEGT. The CDR3 DNA reads TGTGCCAGCAGTGATATCGAGGGGAAAACCTACGAGCAGTACTTC. Translating it yields CASSDIEGKTYEQYF.

The table lists this clonotype with many counts. The chain has TRBV11-2 and TRBJ2-1; 11 nucleotides match TRBD2. CDR3 length: 14 amino acids. Looked up from germline, CDR1 is SGHAT and CDR2 is FQNNGV. V shed 3 bases, J shed 6 bases, and the junction held 1 base outside the gene matches. The CDR3 region is CASSFSGRANEQFF. CDR3 DNA sequence: TGTGCCAGCAGCTTTAGCGGGAGGGCCAATGAGCAGTTCTTC.

The table lists this clonotype with many counts. V and J are TRBV12-3 or TRBV12-4 and TRBJ1-5; perhaps TRBD1 as D (6 bases). Trimming took 3 bases from V and 5 from J, leaving 11 bases between them. This CDR3 contains 14 residues. For the CDR3, the DNA is TGTGCCAGCAGTTTTTACAGGGTAGATCAGCCCCAGCATTTT. It specifies CASSFYRVDQPQHF.

The chain joins TRBV6-5 to TRBJ2-7; 7 bases match TRBD1. Per germline, CDR1 MNHEY and CDR2 SVGAGI. J gave up 6 bases and V 4 bases, and 21 bases lay outside the gene matches. This CDR3 has 18 amino acids. Written as DNA, the CDR3 is TGTGCCAGCAGTTTTCCTCCCCCCGGGACAGCCGTCTCGCGCGAGCAGTACTTC. This translates into CASSFPPPGTAVSREQYF.

This chain uses TRBV12-3 or TRBV12-4 with TRBJ1-3, with a weak D call TRBD1 (6 bases). V was clipped by 5 bases and J by 4 bases, with 15 bases between them. The CDR3 extends over 15 amino acids. CDR3 sequence reads: CASSTTGSKGNTIYF. CDR3 in DNA: TGTGCCAGCAGTACAACAGGGTCGAAAGGAAACACCATATATTTT.

With regard to this clonotype: This clone may be a read error of a much larger clone one base away. The CDR3 carries no conserved terminal phenylalanine or tryptophan, so it likely arises from a read error. The CDR3 nucleotides are TGCAGCGTTGAACAGGGTATGAACACTGAAGCTTTCTCT. The encoded protein is CSVEQGMNTEAFS. The chain employs TRBV29-1 and TRBJ1-1; maybe TRBD1 (5 bases). This CDR3 is built from 13 residues. V lost 2 bases and J 0 bases, leaving 7 bases between the germline ends. The germline CDR1 and CDR2 sequences are SQVTM and ANQGSEA.

This clonotype was found a few times. The chain has TRBV30 and TRBJ2-1, with 12 bases identical to TRBD1. In germline, CDR1 is GTSNPN, CDR2 SVGIG (reference sequence). Trimming removed 2 bases from V and 7 bases from J; junction bases left unmatched: 12. CDR3 length: 17 amino acids. The CDR3 region is CAWSWRLGDRGRNEQFF. The CDR3 coding sequence is TGTGCCTGGAGTTGGAGGTTGGGGGACAGGGGGCGGAATGAGCAGTTCTTC.

This clonotype was observed many times. The rearrangement uses TRBV20-1 and TRBJ2-3, with 11 bases aligning to TRBD2. Germline CDR1 and CDR2: DFQATT and SNEGSKA (reference sequence). The CDR3 loop spans 14 amino acids. Trimming cost V 1 base and J 8 bases; bases outside gene matches: 5. CDR3 DNA: TGCAGTGCTAGAGCCCTAGCGGGAGGTGGTACGCAGTATTTT. This translates into CSARALAGGGTQYF.